The 6 T cell receptor beta chains below all came from one sample that was sequenced in a study of T cell changes during pregnancy in multiple sclerosis. Measured with immunoSEQ multiplex PCR; TCRdb has only the in-frame clones, and not every one. The data show about 70,000 clones, 75% to 95% seen once. Source: peripheral blood, taken in the first trimester of pregnancy. These receptors all come from a female donor with multiple sclerosis, enrolled in a pregnancy study.

CDR3 coding DNA: TGTGCCAGCAGCCAAGATTTTAGGACAGGGCATGGCTACACCTTC. Translating it yields CASSQDFRTGHGYTF. This chain connects TRBV14 to TRBJ1-2; 8 bases match TRBD1. Trimming removed 0 bases from V and 6 bases from J; junction bases left unmatched: 6. Germline-derived CDR1 and CDR2 are SGHDN and FVKESK. CDR3 length: 15 residues.

The chain couples TRBV19 to TRBJ1-2; D call uncertain. The CDR3 is 17 residues long. V shed 7 bases and J shed 4 bases, with 25 bases lying between them. Per the germline V gene, CDR1 is LNHDA and CDR2 is SQIVND (reference sequence). CDR3 DNA sequence: TGTGCCAGTAATTTAGCGGTCGGCGCTGCTCCTTCCTATGGCTACACCTTC. Its translation is CASNLAVGAAPSYGYTF.

The chain is built from TRBV27 and TRBJ2-2; the match to TRBD1 covers 8 bases. This CDR3 is 17 amino acids long. V dropped 0 bases and J dropped 6; count of bases not matched to a gene: 9. Germline loops: CDR1 MNHEY, CDR2 SMNVEV (reference sequence). For the CDR3, the DNA is TGTGCCAGCAGTTTATCCGGACAGGGAATTGGCGCCGGGGAGCTGTTTTTT. Translation: CASSLSGQGIGAGELFF.

The chain has TRBV19 and TRBJ1-5; D is unresolved. Trimming shortened V by 7 bases and J by 4 bases, and 8 bases separated the two germline ends. Germline values: CDR1 LNHDA, CDR2 SQIVND (reference sequence). The CDR3 has 12 residues. CDR3 sequence: CASKWENQPQHF. CDR3 sequence (DNA): TGTGCCAGTAAGTGGGAGAATCAGCCCCAGCATTTT.

The J gene is TRBJ1-1, the V gene TRBV19; 10 positions agree with TRBD1. This CDR3 region has 14 residues. Trimming cost V 5 bases and J 5 bases; bases outside gene matches: 5. Germline CDR1 is LNHDA and CDR2 is SQIVND (reference sequence). DNA of the CDR3: TGTGCCAGTAGTCCCGGGACAGGGGTGACTGAAGCTTTCTTT. Translation: CASSPGTGVTEAFF.

This chain joins TRBV2 and TRBJ1-6, with 7 bases matching TRBD1. The CDR3 extends over 17 amino acids. Germline values: CDR1 SNHLY, CDR2 FYNNEI. V gave up 3 bases and J gave up 7 bases; unmatched junction bases: 12. The CDR3 sequence is CASSDGDSALGNSPLHF. CDR3 bases: TGTGCCAGCAGTGACGGGGACAGCGCTTTGGGGAATTCACCCCTCCACTTT.